These 25 T cell receptor beta chains came from one sample sequenced in a study of blood T cell repertoires in COVID-19. The data were produced by immunoSEQ multiplex PCR, yet TCRdb's version contains in-frame clones alone and is incomplete. In the table there are 140,000 to 150,000 clones, about four fifths of which are singletons. Material for sequencing was peripheral blood. These receptors originate from a human donor with acute or convalescent COVID-19. The donor label of this sample is uncertain.

This chain connects TRBV19 to TRBJ1-1, with a weak D call TRBD1 (6 bases). The CDR3 sequence is 13 residues long. V lost 6 bases to trimming and J lost 4 bases, with 12 bases between them. Germline V CDR1 and CDR2: LNHDA, SQIVND (reference sequence). The CDR3 loop is CASSQQGATEAFF. Here the CDR3 DNA reads TGTGCCAGTAGCCAACAGGGAGCCACTGAAGCTTTCTTT.

This clone has just a few counts. The CDR3 DNA reads as TGTGCCAGCAGGGCACTAGCGGGGGGTTCGAATGAGCAGTTCTTC. Encoded protein: CASRALAGGSNEQFF. The rearrangement links TRBV2 to TRBJ2-1; TRBD2 aligns across 12 bases. The CDR3 length is 15 residues. Trimming cost V 6 bases and J 7 bases; bases outside gene matches: 7. Germline V gives CDR1 SNHLY, CDR2 FYNNEI.

The chain carries TRBV7-8 and TRBJ1-5; tentatively, D is TRBD1 (5 bases). Germline CDR1 SGHVS, CDR2 FQNEAQ. The CDR3 runs 14 residues. V lost 6 bases and J 6 bases, leaving 15 bases between the germline ends. CDR3: CASRLEAGGQPQHF. In DNA, the CDR3 is TGTGCCAGCAGACTAGAGGCGGGGGGTCAGCCCCAGCATTTT.

J is TRBJ2-7 and V is TRBV19, with D possibly TRBD2 on 6 matching bases. CDR1 and CDR2 from the germline V gene are LNHDA and SQIVND (reference sequence). Trimming removed 2 bases from V and 0 bases from J, with 11 bases in between. This CDR3 comprises 15 residues. The CDR3 DNA is TGTGCCAGTAGTATAACCGGGGGTAGCTCCTACGAGCAGTACTTC. Translation: CASSITGGSSYEQYF. Using reference TRBV19 and TRBJ2-7 for the parts outside the CDR3, the full variable domain is DGGITQSPKYLFRKEGQNVTLSCEQNLNHDAMYWYRQDPGQGLRLIYYSQIVNDFQKGDIAEGYSVSREKKESFPLTVTSAQKNPTAFYLCASSITGGSSYEQYFGPGTRLTVT.

V is TRBV19 and J is TRBJ1-5; possibly TRBD1 for D (5 bases). The V gene's germline CDR1 is LNHDA and CDR2 SQIVND (reference sequence). This CDR3 is built from 14 residues. V gave up 7 bases and J gave up 6 bases, with 16 bases separating them. The CDR3 nucleotides are TGTGCCAGTAATTGGACACCCGGGGGTCAGCCCCAGCATTTT. It specifies CASNWTPGGQPQHF.

The rearrangement links TRBV20-1 to TRBJ1-4; D gene unclear. V was shortened by 3 bases and J by 4 bases, with 15 bases between the two germline ends. The CDR3 is made up of 15 amino acids. Germline V CDR1 and CDR2: DFQATT, SNEGSKA (reference sequence). The CDR3 DNA is TGCAGTGCTAGTCGGGGTGGCGAAGGTAATGAAAAACTGTTTTTT. This sequence encodes CSASRGGEGNEKLFF.

The CDR3 DNA reads TGTGCCAGCAGCTTAGGAGGGCTGAGCTACGAGCAGTACTTC. It specifies CASSLGGLSYEQYF. J is TRBJ2-7 and V is TRBV11-3; tentative D call: TRBD2 (5 bases). The ends were cut back, 1 base at V and 3 bases at J, with 10 bases in the middle. This CDR3 has 14 amino acids. Germline-derived CDR1 and CDR2 are SGHNT and YENEEA.

The CDR3 DNA sequence: TGTGCCAGCAGTTCAGGCAGAAACACTGAAGCTTTCTTT. Translating it yields CASSSGRNTEAFF. The chain employs TRBV6-5 and TRBJ1-1; D gene uncertain. Per the germline V gene, CDR1 is MNHEY and CDR2 is SVGAGI. The CDR3 is 13 residues long. V was clipped by 4 bases and J by 2 bases, with 8 bases between them.

In its sample, this clone was seen a few times. This sequence joins TRBV9 and TRBJ2-2; 11 bases agree with TRBD1. Germline V gene data show CDR1 as SGDLS and CDR2 as YYNGEE. CDR3 length: 15 residues. V gave up 6 bases and J gave up 6 bases; unmatched junction bases: 7. The CDR3 coding sequence is TGTGCCAGCACTGGCCCGGGACAGGGGGCCGGGGAGCTGTTTTTT. It translates to CASTGPGQGAGELFF.

The V call is TRBV5-1, the J call TRBJ2-1; D remains unclear. The germline V gene encodes CDR1 SGHRS and CDR2 YFSETQ. Trimming removed 1 base at V and 6 bases at J, with 8 bases between. This CDR3 region has 13 residues. This CDR3 reads CASSLQASNEQFF. The CDR3 DNA follows: TGCGCCAGCAGCTTGCAGGCGTCCAATGAGCAGTTCTTC.

This clone was recorded a few times. The chain joins TRBV6-1 to TRBJ1-5; 9 bases map to TRBD1. V was pared by 0 bases and J by 7 bases, with 7 bases of the junction left unmatched. This CDR3 spans 16 amino acids. Per germline, CDR1 MNHNS and CDR2 SASEGT. CDR3 protein: CASSEALTGGKQPQHF. CDR3 DNA sequence: TGTGCCAGCAGTGAAGCGCTGACAGGGGGTAAGCAGCCCCAGCATTTT.

The genes are TRBV27 and TRBJ1-6; TRBD1 matches at 7 bases. Germline assignment: CDR1 MNHEY and CDR2 SMNVEV (reference sequence). The V and J ends lost 7 bases and 5 bases, in that order; junction bases with no gene match: 8. This CDR3 spans 15 amino acids. The CDR3 region is CASTTGQSDNSPLHF. DNA of the CDR3: TGTGCCAGCACCACGGGACAGTCCGATAATTCACCCCTCCACTTT.

The rearrangement links TRBV5-1 to TRBJ1-2, with D perhaps TRBD1 (5 bases). The CDR3 runs to 14 residues. Germline CDR1 and CDR2: SGHRS and YFSETQ. Deletions cut 2 bases from V and 1 base from J, with 9 bases between. This CDR3 is CASSFDSLNYGYTF. The CDR3 nucleotides are TGCGCCAGCAGCTTTGACAGCCTTAACTATGGCTACACCTTC.

V and J are TRBV6-5 and TRBJ1-1, with TRBD1 identical over 7 bases. Per the germline V gene, CDR1 is MNHEY and CDR2 is SVGAGI. The CDR3 totals 14 residues. V trimming: 0 bases; J trimming: 3 bases; junction bases outside the gene matches: 1. CDR3 region: CASSYSGTDTEAFF. The CDR3, as DNA: TGTGCCAGCAGTTACTCGGGGACAGACACTGAAGCTTTCTTT.

In its sample, this clone was seen a few times. The CDR3 loop reads CASSLGTGNHEQYF. For the CDR3, the DNA is TGTGCCAGCAGCTTAGGGACAGGGAACCACGAGCAGTACTTC. This chain joins TRBV11-1 and TRBJ2-7; 8 bases line up with TRBD1. The CDR3 totals 14 residues. Trimming took 1 base from V and 5 from J; bases not matched to a gene: 4. Germline values: CDR1 SGHAT, CDR2 FQDESV (reference sequence).

This clone has more than one count but fewer than ten. The V call is TRBV11-3, the J call TRBJ2-1; TRBD1 might be the D (7 bases). CDR1 and CDR2 (germline): SGHNT, YENEEA. The CDR3 has 13 amino acids. V lost 8 bases and J lost 3, with 11 bases in between. This chain's CDR3 is CASGQGGYNEQFF. The DNA of the CDR3 is TGTGCCAGCGGGCAGGGGGGCTACAATGAGCAGTTCTTC.

CDR3 sequence: CASSPYVGANTEAFF. As DNA, the CDR3 is TGTGCCAGCTCCCCCTACGTTGGGGCGAACACTGAAGCTTTCTTT. V usage is TRBV18 and J usage is TRBJ1-1, with D perhaps matching TRBD1 (5 bases). This CDR3 region has 15 residues. V was cut by 6 bases and J by 1 base, with 15 bases left in between. The V gene's germline CDR1 is KGHSH and CDR2 LQKENI. Full variable domain (missing parts from reference TRBV18 and TRBJ1-1): NAGVMQNPRHLVRRRGQEARLRCSPMKGHSHVYWYRQLPEEGLKFMVYLQKENIIDESGMPKERFSAEFPKEGPSILRIQQVVRGDSAAYFCASSPYVGANTEAFFGQGTRLTVV.

J is TRBJ2-1 and V is TRBV5-6, with 8 bases that match TRBD2. Germline CDR1 is SGHDT and CDR2 is YYEEEE. The trim removed 4 bases at V and 3 bases at J, leaving 9 bases unmatched. This CDR3 has 16 residues. In DNA form, the CDR3 reads TGTGCCAGCAGCCTCCGACTAGCGAATTTCTACAATGAGCAGTTCTTC. It codes for CASSLRLANFYNEQFF.

V gene TRBV6-5 combines with J gene TRBJ2-7; tentative D call: TRBD1 (6 bases). The CDR3 runs to 13 residues. Germline V gene sequence: CDR1 MNHEY, CDR2 SVGAGI. Trimming removed 4 bases from V and 1 base from J, with 8 bases in between. The CDR3 loop is CASSLQGSYEQYV. CDR3 DNA sequence: TGTGCCAGCAGTTTACAGGGTTCCTACGAGCAGTACGTC.

In its sample, this clone was seen a few times. This sequence joins TRBV7-6 and TRBJ1-6, with 7 bases fitting TRBD1. The CDR3 spans 15 residues. Trimming at V came to 5 bases and at J to 3 bases, leaving 4 bases not matched to a gene. Germline V CDR1 and CDR2: SGHVS, FNYEAQ. The DNA for the CDR3 is TGTGCCAGCAGCCGGGACAGCCTCTATAATTCACCCCTCCACTTT. It translates to CASSRDSLYNSPLHF.

The chain employs TRBV4-1 and TRBJ1-4; a weak D match, TRBD1 (6 bases). The CDR3 sequence is 16 residues long. V dropped 7 bases and J dropped 10 bases, with 25 bases sitting between them. In germline, CDR1 is MGHRA, CDR2 YSYEKL. The CDR3 is CASNGLLGGDAGKLFF. CDR3 bases: TGCGCCAGCAACGGCCTGCTAGGGGGGGATGCGGGAAAACTGTTTTTT.

The V and J genes are TRBV27 and TRBJ2-7; possibly TRBD2 for D (6 bases). The V end was cut by 4 bases, the J end by 6 bases, with 19 bases between. This CDR3 contains 15 residues. Per germline, CDR1 MNHEY and CDR2 SMNVEV (reference sequence). CDR3: CASSSMGGGLSEQYF. The CDR3 nucleotides are TGTGCCAGCAGTTCGATGGGAGGTGGGTTGAGCGAGCAGTACTTC.

The V call is TRBV5-1, the J call TRBJ1-4, with TRBD1 matching 7 bases. V was pared by 4 bases and J by 4 bases, with 7 bases of the junction left unmatched. CDR1 and CDR2 from the germline V gene are SGHRS and YFSETQ. The CDR3 length is 15 residues. This CDR3 reads CASSAGTANNEKLFF. The CDR3 coding sequence is TGCGCCAGCAGCGCTGGGACAGCGAATAATGAAAAACTGTTTTTT.

The chain employs TRBV2 and TRBJ1-1, with 8 positions matching TRBD1. The CDR3 extends over 14 amino acids. The V segment lost 6 bases and the J segment 5 bases; nucleotides outside the gene matches: 8. Germline V gene lookup returns CDR1 SNHLY and CDR2 FYNNEI. CDR3 nucleotide sequence: TGTGCCAGCAGCCAAGGACAGGGAGGGACTGAAGCTTTCTTT. This gives the protein CASSQGQGGTEAFF.

The chain recombines TRBV9 with TRBJ1-6; D ambiguous. The CDR3 has 14 residues. In germline, CDR1 is SGDLS, CDR2 YYNGEE. V dropped 4 bases and J dropped 4 bases, with 9 bases sitting between them. In DNA form, the CDR3 reads TGTGCCAGCAGCAACACCGGGTATAATTCACCCCTCCACTTT. It yields the protein CASSNTGYNSPLHF.